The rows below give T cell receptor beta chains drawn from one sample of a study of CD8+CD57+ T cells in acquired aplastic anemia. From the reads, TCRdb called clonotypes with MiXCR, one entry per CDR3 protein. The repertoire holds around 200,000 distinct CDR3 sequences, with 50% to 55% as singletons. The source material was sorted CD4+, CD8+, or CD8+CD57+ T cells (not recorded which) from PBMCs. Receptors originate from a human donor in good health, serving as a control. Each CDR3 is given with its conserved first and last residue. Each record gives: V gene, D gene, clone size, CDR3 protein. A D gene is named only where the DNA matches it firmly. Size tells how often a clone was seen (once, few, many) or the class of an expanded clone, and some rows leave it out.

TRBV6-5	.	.	CASTFTGGGVLQETQYF
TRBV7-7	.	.	CASSGDTDTQYF
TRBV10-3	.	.	CASSLAPGSSYEQYF
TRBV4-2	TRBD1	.	CASSPDWGGTAANYGYTF
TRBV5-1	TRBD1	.	CASRHPGQGNEKLFF
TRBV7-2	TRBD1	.	CASSLNGQGAYEQYF
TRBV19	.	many	CASKGQGGTTEAFF
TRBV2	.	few	CASKEGSVSPLHF
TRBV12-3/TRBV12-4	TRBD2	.	CASTGSGGHTDTQYF
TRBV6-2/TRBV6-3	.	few	CASSYRGPDTQYF
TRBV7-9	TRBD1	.	CASSLRGQESYNEQFF
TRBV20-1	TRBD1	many	CSAQDRGYEQYF
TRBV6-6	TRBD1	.	CASRADRGIFHEQFF
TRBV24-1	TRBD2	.	CASKPGLAGEAYEQYF
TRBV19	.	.	CASTAGVWELFF
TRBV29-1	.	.	CSASSLGGGTEAFF
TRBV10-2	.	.	CASREDRRLGTDAQYF
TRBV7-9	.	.	CASSLDYSYTEAFF
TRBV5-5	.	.	CASSLGTTNTIYF
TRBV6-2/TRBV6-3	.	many	CASSYSGVQETQYF
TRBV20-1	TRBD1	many	CSAPGQGNSEQYF
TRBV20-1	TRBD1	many	CSARDAGTGGTGELFF
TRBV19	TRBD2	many	CASSIGGGETQYF
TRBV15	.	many	CATSRDRQGAFF
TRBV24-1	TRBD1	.	CATSLSGPYGDSSAPLHF
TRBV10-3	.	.	CAISDTYIGLGNTF
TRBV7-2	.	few	CASSSGVAVEREQYF
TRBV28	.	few	CASSRPLGFNTEAFF
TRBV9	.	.	CASSVRAVESYGYTF
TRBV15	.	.	CATSRDEERGCAFF
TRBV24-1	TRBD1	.	CATSDGTGVIGYTF
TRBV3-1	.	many	CASAKRGTEAFF
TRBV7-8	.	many	CASSRTYNQPQHF
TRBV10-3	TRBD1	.	CAIVAGTGPYEQYF
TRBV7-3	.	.	CASSPREGTEAFF
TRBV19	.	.	CASSARRLETQYF
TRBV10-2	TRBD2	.	CASSETSDEQFF
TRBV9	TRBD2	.	CASSASGAGVETQYF
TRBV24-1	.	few	CATSDYPTGDDQETQYF
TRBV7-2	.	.	CASSPGAERSYEQYF
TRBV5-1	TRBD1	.	CASSLSGTGAADTQYF